What follows describes a single T cell receptor beta chain. Antigen unknown. Researchers attached unique molecular identifiers to individual cDNA molecules. TCRdb itself ran the 5' RACE reads through MiXCR, one entry per CDR3 protein. This sample has roughly 100,000 distinct CDR3 sequences, with roughly 13% found just once. This sample stems from a study of early T cells in non-severe SARS-CoV-2 infection. About the study: Bulk RNA from unsorted whole blood was sequenced; chains were unpaired.

Overall study results and limits: Matching results from VDJdb favored anti-spike CD8 responses, leaving private and CD4 specificities undetected.

Sequencing used whole blood. This clonotype was sampled from an adult who was a healthcare worker with PCR-confirmed SARS-CoV-2 infection or an uninfected control (not recorded which).

The DNA for the CDR3 is TGCGCCCTCTCTGGAAACACCATATATTTT. Its translation: CALSGNTIYF. The chain carries TRBV23-1 and TRBJ1-3, with D hard to call. TRBV23-1 is an open reading frame whose function is uncertain. The length of the CDR3 is 10 residues. Trimming left V 11 bases short and J 0 bases short, with 2 bases between.